The 4 T cell receptor beta chains reported below all come from one sample, sequenced in a study of T cells in Graves' hyperthyroidism and ophthalmopathy. Amplification of TCR beta CDR3 regions was performed using RNA transcripts as template. When the TCR CDR3 underwent first-round RT-PCR, the HTBI primer set was used. In TCRdb, the multiplex PCR reads were re-called with MiXCR into one record per CDR3 protein. The sample includes a few hundred thousand distinct CDR3 sequences, approximately 13% of them seen just once. The sample was blood. These receptors came from a woman aged 25 to 39 with Graves' hyperthyroidism that later progressed to Graves' ophthalmopathy.

For this clonotype: A much bigger clone sits one base away, suggesting this may be a read error. The chain carries TRBV5-1 and TRBJ2-2, with D perhaps given as TRBD1 or TRBD2 (5 bases each). CDR1 is SGHRS, CDR2 YFSETQ, per germline. V lost 5 bases to trimming and J lost 4 bases, with 15 bases between them. The CDR3 is made up of 15 amino acids. CDR3 residues: CASRLGTDRTGELFF. Written as DNA, the CDR3 is TGCGCCAGCAGACTCGGGACCGATCGCACCGGGGAGCTGTTTTTT.

There are a few counts of this clonotype. The rearrangement uses TRBV18 and TRBJ2-1; D tentatively reads TRBD1 or TRBD2 (5 bases each). Trimming removed 0 bases at V and 10 bases at J, with 13 bases between. Germline-derived CDR1 and CDR2 are KGHSH and LQKENI. CDR3 length equals 14 residues. The CDR3 DNA is TGTGCCAGCTCACCACCGGGGGATTTCCGGGAGCAGTTCTTC. It encodes CASSPPGDFREQFF. Combining the CDR3 with reference TRBV18 and TRBJ2-1 gives the whole variable domain NAGVMQNPRHLVRRRGQEARLRCSPMKGHSHVYWYRQLPEEGLKFMVYLQKENIIDESGMPKERFSAEFPKEGPSILRIQQVVRGDSAAYFCASSPPGDFREQFFGPGTRLTVL.

Ten or more counts support this clonotype. The chain combines TRBV7-2 with TRBJ2-1; D uncertain. V lost 0 bases and J 10 bases, leaving 10 bases between the germline ends. Per germline, CDR1 SGHTA and CDR2 FQGNSA. The CDR3 extends over 13 amino acids. The CDR3 loop is CASSLATASEQFF. CDR3 DNA: TGTGCCAGCAGCTTAGCAACGGCATCCGAGCAGTTCTTC.

The chain combines TRBV15 with TRBJ1-1, with 8 bases that match TRBD1. The CDR3 runs to 14 residues. J lost 4 bases, V lost 4 bases, and 5 bases had no gene match. The germline gives CDR1 LNHNV, CDR2 YYDKDF (reference sequence). The CDR3 here is CATSTGQGGTEAFF. The DNA of the CDR3 is TGTGCCACCAGCACAGGACAGGGAGGCACTGAAGCTTTCTTT.